These 30 T cell receptor beta chains share one sample of origin, sequenced in a study of CXCR4 blockade with PD-1 therapy in pancreatic cancer. Method: immunoSEQ multiplex PCR; TCRdb's copy keeps in-frame clones and lacks some. This repertoire shows 15,000 or so clones, around 70% found once; its top ten account for 5.5% to 6%. The sequenced sample consisted of tumor tissue. Receptors originate from a human donor with pancreatic ductal adenocarcinoma.

This clone was seen a few times. The CDR3 sequence: CASSGVTASNEQFF. CDR3 coding DNA: TGTGCCAGCAGTGGGGTTACTGCTTCCAATGAGCAGTTCTTC. The rearrangement links TRBV2 to TRBJ2-1; D uncertain. The CDR3 extends over 14 amino acids. Trimming removed 4 bases at V and 6 bases at J, with 13 bases between. Germline lookup yields CDR1 SNHLY and CDR2 FYNNEI.

The chain joins TRBV29-1 to TRBJ1-1; 10 nucleotides agree with TRBD1. Germline V CDR1 and CDR2: SQVTM, ANQGSEA. The CDR3 is made up of 13 amino acids. The J segment lost 4 bases and the V segment lost 5 bases, leaving 4 bases of the junction unmatched. Here the CDR3 reads CSVWGQGTTEAFF. For the CDR3, the DNA is TGCAGCGTTTGGGGACAGGGGACCACTGAAGCTTTCTTT.

The V and J genes are TRBV2 and TRBJ2-7; TRBD2 aligns across 11 bases. Per germline, CDR1 SNHLY and CDR2 FYNNEI. This CDR3 has 16 amino acids. V was clipped by 6 bases and J by 3 bases; unmatched bases: 10. The CDR3 region is CASSETGTSGFYEQYF. The CDR3 DNA sequence: TGTGCCAGCAGCGAAACCGGGACTAGCGGATTCTACGAGCAGTACTTC.

The rearrangement links TRBV30 to TRBJ2-7; D may be TRBD2 (5 bases). This CDR3 is 13 amino acids long. Germline CDR1 reads GTSNPN; CDR2 reads SVGIG (reference sequence). V dropped 0 bases and J dropped 3 bases, with 9 bases sitting between them. The CDR3 coding sequence is TGTGCCTGGAGTGTAGCGGCCTACTACGAGCAGTACTTC. This sequence encodes CAWSVAAYYEQYF.

The chain combines TRBV28 with TRBJ1-5; D is undetermined. The CDR3 loop spans 14 amino acids. Looked up from germline, CDR1 is MDHEN and CDR2 is SYDVKM. Trimming removed 3 bases from V and 6 bases from J, with 12 bases in between. The CDR3 nucleotides are TGTGCCAGCAGTTTCCCCGGAGGGAGTCAGCCCCAGCATTTT. Encoded protein: CASSFPGGSQPQHF.

The chain is built from TRBV6-8 and TRBJ1-3; D call uncertain. Per the germline V gene, CDR1 is MNHGY and CDR2 is SAAAGT. V lost 6 bases and J lost 0, with 15 bases in between. The CDR3 is made up of 16 amino acids. CDR3 sequence: CASRGSTWGSGNTIYF. In nucleotides, the CDR3 is TGTGCCAGCAGGGGATCTACCTGGGGCTCTGGAAACACCATATATTTT.

The CDR3 loop reads CASSSRLGDEQFF. The CDR3 bases are TGTGCCAGTAGTTCGCGATTGGGCGATGAGCAGTTCTTC. The chain recombines TRBV19 with TRBJ2-1, with no clear D. The length of the CDR3 is 13 residues. Germline CDR1 and CDR2: LNHDA and SQIVND (reference sequence). V was shortened by 5 bases and J by 8 bases, with 13 bases between the two germline ends.

The genes are TRBV6-9 and TRBJ2-2; D not resolved. CDR3 size: 14 residues. Trimming took off 5 bases at V and 1 base at J, with 8 bases between the two ends. The V gene's germline CDR1 is MNHGY and CDR2 SVAAGI. The CDR3: CASSDSGNTGELFF. CDR3 DNA: TGTGCCAGCAGTGATAGTGGGAACACCGGGGAGCTGTTTTTT.

The rearrangement uses TRBV6-8 and TRBJ2-1; D remains unclear. CDR1 is MNHGY, CDR2 SAAAGT, per germline. V shed 6 bases and J shed 3 bases, with 15 bases lying between them. The CDR3 sequence is 15 residues long. Here the CDR3 DNA reads TGTGCCAGCAGAGCACCCCTCACCCTCTACAATGAGCAGTTCTTC. Its translation: CASRAPLTLYNEQFF.

This clone came up many times. V is TRBV7-6 and J is TRBJ2-2; 9 nucleotides line up with TRBD2. The CDR3 runs 16 residues. Germline V gives CDR1 SGHVS, CDR2 FNYEAQ. The V segment lost 4 bases and the J segment 3 bases; nucleotides outside the gene matches: 6. CDR3 sequence reads: CASSSSGRTYTGELFF. CDR3 bases: TGTGCCAGCAGCTCCAGCGGGAGGACTTACACCGGGGAGCTGTTTTTT. The full variable domain, rest sourced from reference TRBV7-6 and TRBJ2-2, is GAGVSQSPRYKVTKRGQDVALRCDPISGHVSLYWYRQALGQGPEFLTYFNYEAQQDKSGLPNDRFSAERPEGSISTLTIQRTEQRDSAMYRCASSSSGRTYTGELFFGEGSRLTVL.

The rearrangement joins TRBV19 to TRBJ1-1; TRBD1 might be the D (5 bases). The CDR3 contains 14 residues. Trimming pared 1 base from V and 8 bases from J, leaving 14 bases between. Germline CDR1 is LNHDA and CDR2 is SQIVND (reference sequence). CDR3 region: CASSIAPGGVEAFF. The DNA of the CDR3 is TGTGCCAGTAGTATAGCTCCCGGAGGGGTCGAAGCTTTCTTT.

V usage is TRBV18 and J usage is TRBJ2-7; 7 nucleotides align to TRBD1. Looked up from germline, CDR1 is KGHSH and CDR2 is LQKENI. V shed 10 bases and J 2 bases; nucleotides not matched to a gene: 8. The CDR3 consists of 13 residues. This CDR3 is CATHRDRPYEQYF. The CDR3 DNA reads TGTGCCACCCACCGGGACAGACCCTACGAGCAGTACTTC. Using reference TRBV18 and TRBJ2-7 for the parts outside the CDR3, the full variable domain is NAGVMQNPRHLVRRRGQEARLRCSPMKGHSHVYWYRQLPEEGLKFMVYLQKENIIDESGMPKERFSAEFPKEGPSILRIQQVVRGDSAAYFCATHRDRPYEQYFGPGTRLTVT.

V and J are TRBV28 and TRBJ1-2; D unresolved. This CDR3 region has 12 residues. Trimming removed 6 bases at V and 4 bases at J, with 9 bases between. Germline CDR1 reads MDHEN; CDR2 reads SYDVKM. This CDR3 is CASSNGPYGYTF. CDR3 sequence (DNA): TGTGCCAGCAGCAACGGCCCCTATGGCTACACCTTC.

The rearrangement uses TRBV18 and TRBJ1-5; tentative D call: TRBD1 (6 bases). Looked up from germline, CDR1 is KGHSH and CDR2 is LQKENI. The CDR3 totals 16 residues. The V end was cut by 3 bases, the J end by 8 bases, with 20 bases between. Here the CDR3 DNA reads TGTGCCAGCTCACCTGGGGGGACAAACACCGCAAAGCCCCAGCATTTT. Translated: CASSPGGTNTAKPQHF.

As to this clone: The germline gene is not matched at one end of the junction; a read error may be the cause. The rearrangement links TRBV5-1 to TRBJ1-3, with D perhaps matching TRBD1 (5 bases). Germline V gives CDR1 SGHRS, CDR2 YFSETQ. CDR3 length: 16 amino acids. The CDR3 DNA sequence: TGCGCCAGTAGCTTGAACGCAGGGAGACCTGGAAACACCATATATTTT. It codes for CASSLNAGRPGNTIYF.

The J gene is TRBJ1-1, the V gene TRBV6-8; D is unresolved. Between the trimmed V and J ends, which lost 5 bases and 0 bases, there was a span of 4 bases. This CDR3 comprises 12 residues. From germline, CDR1 is MNHGY and CDR2 SAAAGT. Here the CDR3 reads CASSALNTEAFF. The CDR3 bases are TGTGCCAGCAGTGCCTTGAACACTGAAGCTTTCTTT.

This clone appeared a few times. The chain joins TRBV18 to TRBJ2-1, with TRBD2 matching over 7 bases. The J segment lost 5 bases and the V segment lost 1 base, leaving 5 bases of the junction unmatched. This CDR3 spans 15 amino acids. Looked up from germline, CDR1 is KGHSH and CDR2 is LQKENI. DNA of the CDR3: TGTGCCAGCTCACCACAAACGGGAGGCCACAATGAGCAGTTCTTC. Translated, it gives CASSPQTGGHNEQFF.

The chain carries TRBV19 and TRBJ1-1, with 7 bases identical to TRBD1. CDR1 is LNHDA and CDR2 is SQIVND in the germline V gene (reference sequence). The CDR3 is 15 residues long. V dropped 6 bases and J dropped 2; count of bases not matched to a gene: 9. The CDR3 is CASRPVVGGNTEAFF. DNA for the CDR3: TGTGCCAGTAGGCCGGTTGTAGGGGGCAACACTGAAGCTTTCTTT.

V is TRBV28 and J is TRBJ2-3, with 8 bases aligning to TRBD2. V shed 2 bases and J 6 bases; nucleotides not matched to a gene: 7. This CDR3 has 15 residues. The germline gives CDR1 MDHEN, CDR2 SYDVKM. This chain's CDR3 is CASSLITGGADTQYF. DNA for the CDR3: TGTGCCAGCAGTTTAATAACGGGAGGGGCGGATACGCAGTATTTT.

The chain joins TRBV29-1 to TRBJ1-1; no clear D gene. The germline V gene has CDR1 SQVTM and CDR2 ANQGSEA. Between the trimmed V and J ends, which lost 6 bases and 1 base, there was a span of 9 bases. CDR3 length: 12 amino acids. CDR3 loop: CSVQRSNTEAFF. CDR3 DNA sequence: TGCAGCGTCCAGAGGTCGAACACTGAAGCTTTCTTT.

This chain joins TRBV28 and TRBJ2-5; D is possibly TRBD1 or TRBD2 (5 bases each). CDR3 length: 16 amino acids. V lost 3 bases, J lost 1 base, and 15 bases lay in between. Germline CDR1 MDHEN, CDR2 SYDVKM. The CDR3 bases are TGTGCCAGCAGTTTCAGGTTACAGGAGGTCCAAGAGACCCAGTACTTC. This codes for CASSFRLQEVQETQYF.

The table lists this clone with a few counts. The chain carries TRBV18 and TRBJ2-1, with 14 positions matching TRBD2. CDR3 length: 17 amino acids. After removal of 5 bases from V and 9 bases from J, the junction contained 12 bases not matched to a gene. CDR1 is KGHSH and CDR2 is LQKENI in the germline V gene. CDR3 nucleotides: TGTGCCAGCTCATCTCCCGCCGGGACTAGCGGGAGTCTTGAGCAGTTCTTC. It yields the protein CASSSPAGTSGSLEQFF.

This chain joins TRBV19 and TRBJ2-1; TRBD2 matches at 13 bases. The CDR3 spans 17 residues. The V gene's germline CDR1 is LNHDA and CDR2 SQIVND (reference sequence). V lost 4 bases and J lost 6; bases outside the gene matches: 9. CDR3 DNA sequence: TGTGCCAGTAGTAGGGGACTAGCGGGATTGGTGGGCAATGAGCAGTTCTTC. Its translation is CASSRGLAGLVGNEQFF.

This clone was counted a few times. J is TRBJ2-2 and V is TRBV29-1, with D uncertain. Germline V gene data show CDR1 as SQVTM and CDR2 as ANQGSEA. V was shortened by 8 bases and J by 0 bases, with 7 bases between the two germline ends. This CDR3 is built from 12 residues. This CDR3 reads CSRASNTGELFF. DNA of the CDR3: TGCAGCCGGGCGTCGAACACCGGGGAGCTGTTTTTT.

The chain employs TRBV30 and TRBJ2-6, with D unresolved. Germline assignment: CDR1 GTSNPN and CDR2 SVGIG (reference sequence). This CDR3 region has 14 residues. V was clipped by 6 bases and J by 0 bases, with 9 bases between them. The CDR3 region has the DNA TGTGCCTGCAGCTTGGTCTCTGGGGCCAACGTCCTGACTTTC. It yields the protein CACSLVSGANVLTF.

By share, this clone ranks as medium-sized (0.01 to 0.1%). The chain couples TRBV18 to TRBJ2-3; D unresolved. V shed 3 bases and J shed 4 bases, with 5 bases lying between them. CDR1 is KGHSH and CDR2 is LQKENI in the germline V gene. This CDR3 is built from 12 residues. The CDR3: CASSPFPDTQYF. CDR3 DNA sequence: TGTGCCAGCTCACCTTTCCCAGATACGCAGTATTTT.

V is TRBV18 and J is TRBJ2-5; a weak D match, TRBD2 (6 bases). Trimming pared 4 bases from V and 2 bases from J, leaving 14 bases between. This CDR3 has 15 residues. Looked up from germline, CDR1 is KGHSH and CDR2 is LQKENI. The DNA for the CDR3 is TGTGCCAGCTCACGTAGTAGCGGCCCACAAGAGACCCAGTACTTC. It specifies CASSRSSGPQETQYF.

This clone has more than one count but fewer than ten. The J gene is TRBJ2-5, the V gene TRBV19; TRBD1 might be the D (6 bases). This CDR3 contains 15 residues. Germline CDR1 LNHDA, CDR2 SQIVND (reference sequence). V was clipped by 5 bases and J by 1 base, with 14 bases between them. The CDR3, as DNA: TGTGCCAGTAGTCACCCCGGACAGATCCAAGAGACCCAGTACTTC. Translating it yields CASSHPGQIQETQYF. The full variable domain, rest sourced from reference TRBV19 and TRBJ2-5, is DGGITQSPKYLFRKEGQNVTLSCEQNLNHDAMYWYRQDPGQGLRLIYYSQIVNDFQKGDIAEGYSVSREKKESFPLTVTSAQKNPTAFYLCASSHPGQIQETQYFGPGTRLLVL.

The J gene is TRBJ2-1, the V gene TRBV5-1, with TRBD2 matching 10 bases. The CDR3 totals 14 residues. V was pared by 4 bases and J by 5 bases, with 3 bases of the junction left unmatched. Looked up from germline, CDR1 is SGHRS and CDR2 is YFSETQ. The CDR3 bases are TGCGCCAGCAGCGGACTAGCGGTCGACAATGAGCAGTTCTTC. This encodes CASSGLAVDNEQFF.

In DNA form, the CDR3 reads TGTGCCAGTTTAACGGCCAAGCCCACAGATACGCAGTATTTT. Translation: CASLTAKPTDTQYF. This sequence joins TRBV28 and TRBJ2-3, with no clear D. CDR3 size: 14 residues. Germline V gives CDR1 MDHEN, CDR2 SYDVKM. Trimming took 9 bases from V and 2 from J, leaving 15 bases between them.